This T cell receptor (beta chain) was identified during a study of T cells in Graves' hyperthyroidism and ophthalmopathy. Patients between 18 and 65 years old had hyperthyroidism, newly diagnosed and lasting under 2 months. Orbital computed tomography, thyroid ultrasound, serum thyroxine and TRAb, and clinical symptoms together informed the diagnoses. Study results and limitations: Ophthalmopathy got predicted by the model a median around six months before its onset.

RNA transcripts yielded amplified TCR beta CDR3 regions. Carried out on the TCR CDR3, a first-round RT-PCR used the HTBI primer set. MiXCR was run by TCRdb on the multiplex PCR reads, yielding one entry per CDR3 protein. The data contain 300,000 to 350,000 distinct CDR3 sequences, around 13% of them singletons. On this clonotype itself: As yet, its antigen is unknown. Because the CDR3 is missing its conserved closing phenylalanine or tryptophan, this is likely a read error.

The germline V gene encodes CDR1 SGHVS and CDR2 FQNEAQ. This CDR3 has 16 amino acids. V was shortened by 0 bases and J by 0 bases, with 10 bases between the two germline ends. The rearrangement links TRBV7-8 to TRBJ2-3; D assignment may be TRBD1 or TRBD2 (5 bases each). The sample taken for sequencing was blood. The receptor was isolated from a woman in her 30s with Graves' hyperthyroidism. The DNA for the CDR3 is TGTGCCAGCAGCTTAGCGGGACGAACTAGCACAGATACGCAGTATCTT. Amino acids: CASSLAGRTSTDTQYL.